The 7 T cell receptor beta chains listed next were all sequenced from one sample in a study of blood T cells in healthy people across ages. Sample-barcoded 5' priming and a J-beta primer mix drove a second PCR of about 7 to 11 cycles. TCRdb itself ran the 5' RACE reads through MiXCR, one entry per CDR3 protein. The sample shows some 900,000 distinct CDR3 sequences, roughly 48% of them seen only once. The sequencing input was blood. These receptors all come from a man aged 25 to 40 in good health.

The CDR3 DNA reads as TGTGCCAGCAGTTCCAGTGGGACAGGGGTAAACATTCAGTACTTC. This encodes CASSSSGTGVNIQYF. V and J are TRBV7-8 and TRBJ2-4; TRBD1 aligns across 10 bases. Germline CDR1 and CDR2: SGHVS and FQNEAQ. The CDR3 consists of 15 residues. The V gene end was trimmed by 6 bases and the J gene end by 6 bases; junction bases not matched to a gene: 8. The full variable domain, rest sourced from reference TRBV7-8 and TRBJ2-4, is GAGVSQSPRYKVAKRGQDVALRCDPISGHVSLFWYQQALGQGPEFLTYFQNEAQLDKSGLPSDRFFAERPEGSVSTLKIQRTQQEDSAVYLCASSSSGTGVNIQYFGAGTRLSVL.

This clonotype turned up a few times. The V and J genes are TRBV6-6 and TRBJ1-1, with D tentatively TRBD1 (5 bases). Trimming removed 6 bases from V and 1 base from J, with 18 bases in between. The CDR3 consists of 16 residues. Germline CDR1 reads MNHNY; CDR2 reads SVGAGI (reference sequence). The CDR3 is CASSRDPQGPNTEAFF. In DNA form, the CDR3 reads TGTGCCAGCAGCCGGGACCCGCAGGGCCCGAACACTGAAGCTTTCTTT.

This clonotype was counted only a few times. This chain links TRBV7-2 with TRBJ2-7; D gene unclear. The V and J ends lost 1 base and 3 bases respectively, with 10 bases between them. Germline V gene data show CDR1 as SGHTA and CDR2 as FQGNSA. The CDR3 length is 14 residues. Written as DNA, the CDR3 is TGTGCCAGCAGCTTAGGCAGACTCTTCTACGAGCAGTACTTC. Protein sequence: CASSLGRLFYEQYF.

The V gene is TRBV20-1, the J gene TRBJ2-1; 11 bases are a match to TRBD2. V shed 0 bases and J 10 bases; nucleotides not matched to a gene: 2. CDR3 length: 13 residues. Germline CDR1 DFQATT, CDR2 SNEGSKA (reference sequence). The DNA of the CDR3 is TGCAGTGCTAGAGATAGCGGGGGGGCCGAGCAGTTCTTC. Its protein product is CSARDSGGAEQFF.

This clonotype was detected a few times. The chain uses TRBV12-3 or TRBV12-4 and TRBJ1-5; maybe TRBD1 (5 bases). V dropped 3 bases and J dropped 0 bases, with 9 bases sitting between them. CDR3 length equals 15 residues. The CDR3 DNA follows: TGTGCCAGCAGTTTCCTAGACAGTAGCAATCAGCCCCAGCATTTT. Residues: CASSFLDSSNQPQHF.

The chain links TRBV2 to TRBJ2-1; 14 nucleotides agree with TRBD2. The CDR3 is 17 amino acids. The junction had 8 bases not matched to a gene; V was cut back by 10 bases and J by 0 bases. CDR1 and CDR2 (germline): SNHLY, FYNNEI. Here the CDR3 DNA reads TGTGCCACCCCGGGACTAGCGGGGGAGTTCTCCTACAATGAGCAGTTCTTC. Its protein product is CATPGLAGEFSYNEQFF.

This clonotype has just one count. CDR3 bases: TGTGCCAGCAGTGCAACGACAGGGTCGGGGCAGCCCCAGCATTTT. It is translated as CASSATTGSGQPQHF. The rearrangement links TRBV2 to TRBJ1-5; 7 bases map to TRBD1. Germline V lookup: CDR1 SNHLY, CDR2 FYNNEI. CDR3 length: 15 residues. The V and J ends lost 4 bases and 7 bases, in that order; junction bases with no gene match: 10.